The sequence of this T cell receptor beta chain was determined in a study of blood T cell dynamics during melanoma immunotherapy (dated by TCRdb to the early 2020s). In the study overall: The patients had metastatic melanoma and were given first-line pembrolizumab or nivolumab plus ipilimumab as standard of care in the United Kingdom. To find early correlates of response, the study profiled the peripheral T cell receptor repertoires of patients with metastatic melanoma both before and after one cycle of checkpoint inhibitor therapy. Consecutive patients formed a training cohort, and a further independent group of patients from the same centre was pooled into an external validation set.

Every bulk PBMC sample had a fixed 350 ng of DNA loaded. TCR beta CDR3 sequences were amplified from genomic DNA using the immunoSEQ TCRb Assay kit according to manufacturer instructions. The KAPA Library Quantification Kit for Illumina platforms was used to quantify pooled libraries by qPCR. Sequencing of the pooled libraries was done on an Illumina NextSeq 500, with clustering at roughly 0.55-1.1 pM. Concerning the study's data processing: TCR data were analyzed with immunoSEQ ANALYZER and the R LymphoSeq package. A rearrangement efficiency score was calculated as productive divided by the sum of productive and non-productive CDR3 sequences. Clonality was measured with the Gini coefficient and diversity with the Renyi index at alpha=1, and both measures were compared pairwise between timepoints within each patient. Clonal relatedness used an edit distance of 3, and repertoire similarity used the Bhattacharyya coefficient, both computed in LymphoSeq. To classify response, a linear discriminant analysis based on week-3 changes in clonality and diversity was built using the R MASS and caret packages. The table comes from immuneACCESS by way of TCRdb, which keeps in-frame sequences with V and J called. Part of the clones is missing from these tables; in studies checked, under half for an unresolved V gene and the rest for unknown reasons. The DNA gave D and trimming, while V, J and clone size come from that table. The sample table holds 15,000 or so clones, of which around 85% were seen once. Around 8% of the sample rests with the top ten.

V loses 4 bases at its end and J loses 5 bases; junction bases beyond the gene matches: 8. There are 14 amino acids in the CDR3, from cysteine to phenylalanine inclusive. Of all the DNA, just the CDR3 is kept, 42 bases in frame from base 1. CDR1 SGHRS and CDR2 YFSETQ were looked up in the germline V gene. Overall study outcomes, separate from this receptor: The relatively small sample size was acknowledged as something that could potentially limit how far the results can be generalized. The study could not determine whether the T cell clones driving repertoire changes were melanoma-specific or reflected general immune activation. Patients who later achieved disease control showed a bifurcated PBMC repertoire reorganization at W3, with increased clonality or increased diversity, unlike progressors.

This clone occurred once. The target of this receptor is not known. Base qualities are not recorded, but no much larger clone differs from it by a single base. This specimen's time point label, interpreted: week 3, after first cycle of checkpoint inhibitor. Blood samples were taken before treatment (T0) and at week 3 (W3), following the first cycle of checkpoint blockade. Except for a couple of patients with rapid clinical progression, response was assessed 12 weeks after the first infusion by RECIST 1.1; disease control meant complete response, partial response or stable disease. Patients with prior systemic cancer treatment, concomitant immunosuppressant therapy or synchronous other active malignancies were excluded. Both bulk PBMC and plasma cell-free DNA were sequenced for TCR beta so that circulating cells and T cell turnover could be tracked. PBMC were isolated from blood with Lymphoprep and SepMate tubes, followed by red cell lysis. QIAamp DNA Blood Mini kits were used to extract DNA from PBMC and from sorted T cell subsets.

The sample in question was blood, obtained from a patient treated with checkpoint blockade. The receptor comes from a human donor with melanoma. The chain is encoded by TRBV5-1 joined to TRBJ1-1; 7 middle bases align to TRBD1. The base sequence is TGCGCCAGCAGCACCGGACAGGCTGAGACTGAAGCTTTCTTT. Translated, it reads CASSTGQAETEAFF.